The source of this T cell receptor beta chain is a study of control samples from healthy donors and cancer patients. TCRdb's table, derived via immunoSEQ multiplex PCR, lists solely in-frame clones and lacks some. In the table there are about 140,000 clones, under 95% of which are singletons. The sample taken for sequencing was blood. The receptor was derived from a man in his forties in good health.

This CDR3 reads CASTDSYGYTF. The CDR3 DNA follows: TGTGCCAGCACAGACAGCTATGGCTACACCTTC. This chain uses TRBV7-9 with TRBJ1-2, with D maybe TRBD1 (5 bases). CDR3 length: 11 residues. The germline gives CDR1 SEHNR, CDR2 FQNEAQ (reference sequence). Trimming removed 7 bases from V and 4 bases from J, with 7 bases in between.